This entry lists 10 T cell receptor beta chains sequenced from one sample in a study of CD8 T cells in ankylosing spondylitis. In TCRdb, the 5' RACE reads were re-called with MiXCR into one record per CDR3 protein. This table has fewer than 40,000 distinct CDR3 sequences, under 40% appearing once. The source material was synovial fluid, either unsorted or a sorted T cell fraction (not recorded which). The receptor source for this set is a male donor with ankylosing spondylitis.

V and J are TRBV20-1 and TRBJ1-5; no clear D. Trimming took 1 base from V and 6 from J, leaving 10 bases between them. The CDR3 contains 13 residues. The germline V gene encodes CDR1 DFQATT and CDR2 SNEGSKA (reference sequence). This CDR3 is CSARAGISQPQHF. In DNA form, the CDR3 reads TGCAGTGCTAGAGCCGGAATAAGTCAGCCCCAGCATTTT.

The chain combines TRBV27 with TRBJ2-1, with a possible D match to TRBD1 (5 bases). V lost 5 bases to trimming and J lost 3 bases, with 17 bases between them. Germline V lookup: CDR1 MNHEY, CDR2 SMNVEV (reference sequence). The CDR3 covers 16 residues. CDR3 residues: CASSPSQDTIYNEQFF. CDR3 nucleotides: TGTGCCAGCAGTCCGTCACAGGACACCATCTACAATGAGCAGTTCTTC.

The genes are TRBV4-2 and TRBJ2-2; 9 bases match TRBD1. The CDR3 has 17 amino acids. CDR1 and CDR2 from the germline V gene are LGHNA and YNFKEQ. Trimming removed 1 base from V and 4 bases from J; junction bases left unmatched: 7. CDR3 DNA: TGTGCCAGCAGCCAAGGGGACAGGGAAATTAGCACCGGGGAGCTGTTTTTT. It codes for CASSQGDREISTGELFF.

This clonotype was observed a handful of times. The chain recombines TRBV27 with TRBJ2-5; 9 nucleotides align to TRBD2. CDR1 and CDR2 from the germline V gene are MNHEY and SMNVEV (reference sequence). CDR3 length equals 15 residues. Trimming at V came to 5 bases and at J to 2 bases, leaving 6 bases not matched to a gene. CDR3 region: CASSPALAGQETQYF. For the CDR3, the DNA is TGTGCCAGCAGTCCGGCCCTAGCGGGACAAGAGACCCAGTACTTC.

The DNA of the CDR3 is TGTGCCAGCAGCCTTAGCGGGGGACAGGGGTTCCACTTT. Amino acid sequence: CASSLSGGQGFHF. The V call is TRBV7-2, the J call TRBJ1-6; 10 bases align to TRBD1. The junction had 9 bases not matched to a gene; V was cut back by 5 bases and J by 17 bases. Looked up from germline, CDR1 is SGHTA and CDR2 is FQGNSA. The CDR3 has 13 amino acids.

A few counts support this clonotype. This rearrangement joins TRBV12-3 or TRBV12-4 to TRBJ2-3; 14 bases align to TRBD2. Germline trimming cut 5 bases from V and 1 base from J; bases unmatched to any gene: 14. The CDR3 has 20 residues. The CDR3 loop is CASSRWGTSGRYLGTDTQYF. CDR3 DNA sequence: TGTGCCAGCAGTCGATGGGGGACTAGCGGGAGATATCTAGGCACAGATACGCAGTATTTT.

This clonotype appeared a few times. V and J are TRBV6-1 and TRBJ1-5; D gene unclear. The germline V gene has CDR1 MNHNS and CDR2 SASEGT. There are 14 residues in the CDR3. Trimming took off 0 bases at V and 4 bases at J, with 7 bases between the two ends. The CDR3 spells CASSEAADNQPQHF. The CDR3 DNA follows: TGTGCCAGCAGTGAAGCGGCAGATAATCAGCCCCAGCATTTT.

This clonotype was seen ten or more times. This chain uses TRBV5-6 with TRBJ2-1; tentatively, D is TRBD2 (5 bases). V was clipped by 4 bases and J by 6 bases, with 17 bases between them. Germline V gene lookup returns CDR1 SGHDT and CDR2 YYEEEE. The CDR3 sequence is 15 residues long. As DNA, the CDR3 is TGTGCCAGCAGCCTCAGTTCGAGGGCCGGCAATGAGCAGTTCTTC. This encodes CASSLSSRAGNEQFF. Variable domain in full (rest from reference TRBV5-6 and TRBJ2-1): DAGVTQSPTHLIKTRGQQVTLRCSPKSGHDTVSWYQQALGQGPQFIFQYYEEEERQRGNFPDRFSGHQFPNYSSELNVNALLLGDSALYLCASSLSSRAGNEQFFGPGTRLTVL.

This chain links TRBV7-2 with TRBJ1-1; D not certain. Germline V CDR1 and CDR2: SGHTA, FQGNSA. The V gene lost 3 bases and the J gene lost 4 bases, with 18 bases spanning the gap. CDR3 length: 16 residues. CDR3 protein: CASSFSLMGKTTEAFF. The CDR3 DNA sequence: TGTGCCAGCAGCTTTAGCCTGATGGGTAAGACCACTGAAGCTTTCTTT.

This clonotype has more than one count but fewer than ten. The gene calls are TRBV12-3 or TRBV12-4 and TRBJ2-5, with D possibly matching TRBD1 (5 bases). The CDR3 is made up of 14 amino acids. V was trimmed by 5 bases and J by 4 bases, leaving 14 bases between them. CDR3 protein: CASSPQGNRETQYF. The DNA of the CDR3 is TGTGCCAGCAGTCCCCAGGGTAATCGAGAGACCCAGTACTTC.